The 12 T cell receptor beta chains listed next were all sequenced from one sample in a study of a mutant IDH1 vaccine in newly diagnosed glioma. Their antigens remain unidentified. The time point is: week 11, during vaccination. Vaccination used 300 ug of mutant IDH1 20-mer peptide per dose, with topical imiquimod. The table came from immunoSEQ multiplex PCR; TCRdb's copy has only in-frame clones and leaves some out. The sample records about 31,000 clones, around four fifths being singletons. The sample here was PBMCs, taken from a glioma patient whose treatment included an IDH1 peptide vaccine. These receptors all stem from a man younger than 40 with glioma.

J is TRBJ2-7 and V is TRBV15; possible D gene TRBD2, 5 bases. CDR1 is LNHNV, CDR2 YYDKDF, per germline (reference sequence). CDR3 length: 16 amino acids. Trimming took off 8 bases at V and 2 bases at J, with 22 bases between the two ends. CDR3 protein: CATSKEAALGPYEQYF. In nucleotides, the CDR3 is TGTGCCACCTCGAAAGAAGCGGCTCTAGGACCCTACGAGCAGTACTTC.

The CDR3 sequence: CASSGSPTGAKYNEQFF. As DNA, the CDR3 is TGTGCCAGCAGTGGGTCGCCGACAGGGGCCAAGTATAATGAGCAGTTCTTC. The chain joins TRBV2 to TRBJ2-1; 8 bases line up with TRBD1. V was clipped by 4 bases and J by 7 bases; unmatched bases: 15. Germline values: CDR1 SNHLY, CDR2 FYNNEI. The CDR3 is made up of 17 amino acids.

The V gene is TRBV6-5, the J gene TRBJ1-4; 7 bases fit TRBD1. Germline V gene sequence: CDR1 MNHEY, CDR2 SVGAGI. The J segment lost 7 bases and the V segment lost 0 bases, leaving 2 bases of the junction unmatched. The CDR3 runs to 14 residues. In DNA form, the CDR3 reads TGTGCCAGCAGTTACTCGAACAGGGGTGAAAAACTGTTTTTT. Protein sequence: CASSYSNRGEKLFF.

The rearrangement links TRBV7-4 to TRBJ1-2; 7 nucleotides match TRBD1. Germline CDR1 reads SGHVT; CDR2 reads SQSDAQ. The CDR3 has 16 amino acids. V shed 8 bases and J 6 bases; nucleotides not matched to a gene: 18. The CDR3 DNA follows: TGTGCCAGCGACCGGGACAGTTGCATAAGTTCGGATGGCTACACCTTC. Translation gives CASDRDSCISSDGYTF.

The chain is built from TRBV19 and TRBJ1-3; D is undetermined. The CDR3 contains 8 residues. Germline V gene sequence: CDR1 LNHDA, CDR2 SQIVND (reference sequence). V gave up 9 bases and J gave up 6 bases, with 0 bases separating them. This CDR3 reads CARNTIYF. The CDR3 nucleotides read TGTGCCAGAAACACCATATATTTT. Full variable domain (missing parts from reference TRBV19 and TRBJ1-3): DGGITQSPKYLFRKEGQNVTLSCEQNLNHDAMYWYRQDPGQGLRLIYYSQIVNDFQKGDIAEGYSVSREKKESFPLTVTSAQKNPTAFYLCARNTIYFGEGSWLTVV.

This chain uses TRBV2 with TRBJ2-7, with D hard to call. Germline V gives CDR1 SNHLY, CDR2 FYNNEI. Trimming took off 2 bases at V and 5 bases at J, with 7 bases between the two ends. The length of the CDR3 is 12 residues. The CDR3 region is CASSEFLDEQYF. The CDR3 region has the DNA TGTGCCAGCAGTGAATTTTTGGACGAGCAGTACTTC.

CDR3 in DNA: TGCAGCGTGGGAGATCAGGGTTCGAGTATTGAGCAGTACTTC. It yields the protein CSVGDQGSSIEQYF. The gene calls are TRBV29-1 and TRBJ2-7; D tentatively reads TRBD1 or TRBD2 (5 bases each). This CDR3 region has 14 residues. Germline assignment: CDR1 SQVTM and CDR2 ANQGSEA. V was cut by 6 bases and J by 7 bases, with 22 bases left in between.

V and J are TRBV27 and TRBJ1-4; D unresolved. The CDR3 spans 15 residues. V dropped 3 bases and J dropped 8 bases, with 16 bases sitting between them. Per the germline V gene, CDR1 is MNHEY and CDR2 is SMNVEV (reference sequence). CDR3 sequence: CASSFIAERSEKLFF. CDR3 in DNA: TGTGCCAGCAGTTTTATAGCCGAGAGGTCGGAAAAACTGTTTTTT.

The chain carries TRBV7-9 and TRBJ2-5; TRBD1 agrees at 8 bases. Germline V lookup: CDR1 SEHNR, CDR2 FQNEAQ (reference sequence). The CDR3 is made up of 16 amino acids. With 3 bases clipped from V and 1 base from J, the junction kept 7 bases outside the gene matches. CDR3: CASSLIADRGQETQYF. CDR3 bases: TGTGCCAGCAGCTTGATAGCAGACAGGGGCCAAGAGACCCAGTACTTC.

This sequence joins TRBV19 and TRBJ1-1; TRBD1 matches at 8 bases. Trimming cost V 6 bases and J 6 bases; bases outside gene matches: 6. CDR3 length: 13 residues. CDR1 is LNHDA, CDR2 SQIVND, per germline (reference sequence). This chain's CDR3 is CASSVRGPAEAFF. CDR3 coding DNA: TGTGCCAGTAGCGTCAGGGGGCCCGCTGAAGCTTTCTTT. Supplemented by reference TRBV19 and TRBJ1-1, the full variable domain reads DGGITQSPKYLFRKEGQNVTLSCEQNLNHDAMYWYRQDPGQGLRLIYYSQIVNDFQKGDIAEGYSVSREKKESFPLTVTSAQKNPTAFYLCASSVRGPAEAFFGQGTRLTVV.

The chain carries TRBV19 and TRBJ1-5; D is ambiguous. The CDR3 spans 16 residues. Germline loops: CDR1 LNHDA, CDR2 SQIVND (reference sequence). Trimming shortened V by 3 bases and J by 6 bases, and 18 bases separated the two germline ends. The CDR3 DNA follows: TGTGCCAGTAGTATCCCCCCCAGCTTCCCGGGTCAGCCCCAGCATTTT. This sequence encodes CASSIPPSFPGQPQHF.

This clone showed up just a few times. The V call is TRBV16, the J call TRBJ1-5; no definite D call. CDR3 length: 18 residues. Germline CDR1 and CDR2: KGHSY and FQNENV. Trimming removed 4 bases from V and 2 bases from J, with 21 bases in between. The chain's CDR3 is CASSPVEVGVLGNQPQHF. In DNA, the CDR3 is TGTGCCAGCAGCCCCGTAGAAGTCGGGGTCTTAGGCAATCAGCCCCAGCATTTT.